Below, 11 T cell receptor beta chains from the same sample are listed, as sequenced in a study of PD-L1 blockade in urothelial cancer. The assay was immunoSEQ multiplex PCR, and TCRdb's table has in-frame clones only and misses some. The sample yields over 65,000 clones, under 90% seen once. Time point meaning: pretreatment peripheral blood. The material sequenced was PBMCs, taken around atezolizumab (anti-PD-L1) treatment. These receptors were obtained from a man aged 70-80 years with urothelial cancer.

The V call is TRBV28, the J call TRBJ2-3; 7 bases are shared with TRBD1. The CDR3 is made up of 14 amino acids. With V trimmed by 8 bases and J by 2 bases, 7 bases remained unmatched. CDR1 MDHEN and CDR2 SYDVKM come from the germline V gene. CDR3 DNA sequence: TGTGCCAGCGGACGACAGGGCCCCACAGATACGCAGTATTTT. Residues: CASGRQGPTDTQYF.

The gene calls are TRBV5-1 and TRBJ1-1; D is possibly TRBD1 (6 bases). Trimming cost V 4 bases and J 1 base, with 17 bases left between them. In germline, CDR1 is SGHRS, CDR2 YFSETQ. This CDR3 region has 16 residues. CDR3: CASSPSLGRGNTEAFF. CDR3 DNA sequence: TGCGCCAGCAGCCCCTCCCTTGGCAGGGGGAACACTGAAGCTTTCTTT.

This chain joins TRBV10-2 and TRBJ1-1, with a tentative D call TRBD1 (6 bases). Germline lookup yields CDR1 WSHSY and CDR2 SAAADI. This CDR3 is built from 13 residues. The V end was cut by 6 bases, the J end by 4 bases, with 12 bases between. CDR3 coding DNA: TGCGCCAGCAGCGACTTAGGGGGCACTGAAGCTTTCTTT. Protein product: CASSDLGGTEAFF.

The chain carries TRBV28 and TRBJ2-7; TRBD2 aligns across 7 bases. The CDR3 is 12 residues long. Germline CDR1 MDHEN, CDR2 SYDVKM. The ends lost 6 bases at V and 3 bases at J; junction bases unmatched: 2. The CDR3 nucleotides read TGTGCCAGCAGAAGCGGGGACTACGAGCAGTACTTC. Its protein is CASRSGDYEQYF. Looking up the rest from reference TRBV28 and TRBJ2-7 gives the full variable domain: DVKVTQSSRYLVKRTGEKVFLECVQDMDHENMFWYRQDPGLGLRLIYFSYDVKMKEKGDIPEGYSVSREKKERFSLILESASTNQTSMYLCASRSGDYEQYFGPGTRLTVT.

The gene calls are TRBV28 and TRBJ1-1, with D possibly matching TRBD1 (5 bases). The CDR3 has 14 amino acids. Germline loops: CDR1 MDHEN, CDR2 SYDVKM. V gave up 5 bases and J gave up 8 bases, with 18 bases separating them. The CDR3 protein is CASSARDRLIEAFF. CDR3 bases: TGTGCCAGCAGTGCGCGGGACCGCTTGATAGAAGCTTTCTTT.

The V call is TRBV9, the J call TRBJ2-3, with 8 positions matching TRBD2. Germline CDR1 is SGDLS and CDR2 is YYNGEE. The CDR3 totals 16 residues. V lost 3 bases, J lost 2 bases, and 8 bases stayed unmatched. The CDR3 DNA sequence: TGTGCCAGCAGCGAGGGTGGGACTAGGTACACAGATACGCAGTATTTT. Its translation is CASSEGGTRYTDTQYF.

The V and J genes are TRBV10-1 and TRBJ2-2, with 8 bases that match TRBD2. Per the germline V gene, CDR1 is WNHNN and CDR2 is SYGVQD (reference sequence). Trimming at V came to 10 bases and at J to 2 bases, leaving 9 bases not matched to a gene. The CDR3 totals 15 residues. Written as DNA, the CDR3 is TGCGCCAACCTACCTAGCGGGCGAAACACCGGGGAGCTGTTTTTT. It encodes CANLPSGRNTGELFF.

This rearrangement joins TRBV7-2 to TRBJ2-3; 8 bases align to TRBD2. CDR1 is SGHTA and CDR2 is FQGNSA in the germline V gene. J was trimmed by 2 bases and V by 1 base; bases with no gene match: 5. The CDR3 loop spans 16 amino acids. As DNA, the CDR3 is TGTGCCAGCAGCTTAGTTGCGGGAGGTACCACAGATACGCAGTATTTT. It encodes CASSLVAGGTTDTQYF.

This clone is a singleton in its sample. This chain uses TRBV14 with TRBJ2-1, with D perhaps TRBD2 (5 bases). In germline, CDR1 is SGHDN, CDR2 FVKESK. V lost 1 base, J lost 0 bases, and 7 bases lay in between. CDR3 length: 15 residues. For the CDR3, the DNA is TGTGCCAGCAGCCAAGTTGCGGGCTCCTACAATGAGCAGTTCTTC. It translates to CASSQVAGSYNEQFF. The whole variable domain, filled in from reference TRBV14 and TRBJ2-1, reads EAGVTQFPSHSVIEKGQTVTLRCDPISGHDNLYWYRRVMGKEIKFLLHFVKESKQDESGMPNNRFLAERTGGTYSTLKVQPAELEDSGVYFCASSQVAGSYNEQFFGPGTRLTVL.

The chain uses TRBV7-9 and TRBJ1-1, with 9 bases that match TRBD1. In germline, CDR1 is SEHNR, CDR2 FQNEAQ (reference sequence). The CDR3 is made up of 16 amino acids. J lost 1 base, V lost 5 bases, and 8 bases had no gene match. The CDR3 DNA follows: TGTGCCAGCAGCCCCGAGAGGGGACAGGGGAACACTGAAGCTTTCTTT. It specifies CASSPERGQGNTEAFF.

The chain is built from TRBV19 and TRBJ1-5; TRBD1 might be the D (5 bases). The CDR3 has 14 residues. CDR1 and CDR2 from the germline V gene are LNHDA and SQIVND (reference sequence). V dropped 0 bases and J dropped 6 bases, with 9 bases sitting between them. The DNA for the CDR3 is TGTGCCAGTAGTATAGAGGGAAGGGGTCAGCCCCAGCATTTT. Protein sequence: CASSIEGRGQPQHF.